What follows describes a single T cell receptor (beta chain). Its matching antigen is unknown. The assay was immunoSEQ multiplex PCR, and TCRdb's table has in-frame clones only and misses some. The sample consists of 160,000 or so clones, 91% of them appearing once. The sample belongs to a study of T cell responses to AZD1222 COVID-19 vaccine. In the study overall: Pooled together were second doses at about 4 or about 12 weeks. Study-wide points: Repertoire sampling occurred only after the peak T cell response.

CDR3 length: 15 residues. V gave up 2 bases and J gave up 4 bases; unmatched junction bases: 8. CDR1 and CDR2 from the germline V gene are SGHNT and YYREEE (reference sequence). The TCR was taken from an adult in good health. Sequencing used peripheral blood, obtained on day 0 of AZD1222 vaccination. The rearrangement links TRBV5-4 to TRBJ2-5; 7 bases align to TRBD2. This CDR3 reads CASSFSLAAGETQYF. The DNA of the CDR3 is TGTGCCAGCAGCTTCTCCCTAGCGGCGGGAGAGACCCAGTACTTC.